One T cell receptor (beta chain) is described in this entry. The data are from a study of cytomegalovirus exposure and HLA in healthy donors. Primers included in the PCR were 60 Vbeta and 13 Jbeta primers. The assay was immunoSEQ multiplex PCR, and TCRdb's table has in-frame clones only and misses some. The sample gives hundreds of thousands of clones, around 65% of which show up once; 2% to 2.5% is in the top ten. The material sequenced was PBMCs. This sequence was found in a female donor in good health and CMV-seronegative.

The DNA for the CDR3 is TGTGCCAGCAGTAGGACTAGCGGGAGGGCCGGGTTGAATGAGCAGTTCTTC. Translating it yields CASSRTSGRAGLNEQFF. The chain recombines TRBV28 with TRBJ2-1; TRBD2 matches at 15 bases. Germline trimming cut 5 bases from V and 7 bases from J; bases unmatched to any gene: 9. Germline-derived CDR1 and CDR2 are MDHEN and SYDVKM. CDR3 length equals 17 residues.